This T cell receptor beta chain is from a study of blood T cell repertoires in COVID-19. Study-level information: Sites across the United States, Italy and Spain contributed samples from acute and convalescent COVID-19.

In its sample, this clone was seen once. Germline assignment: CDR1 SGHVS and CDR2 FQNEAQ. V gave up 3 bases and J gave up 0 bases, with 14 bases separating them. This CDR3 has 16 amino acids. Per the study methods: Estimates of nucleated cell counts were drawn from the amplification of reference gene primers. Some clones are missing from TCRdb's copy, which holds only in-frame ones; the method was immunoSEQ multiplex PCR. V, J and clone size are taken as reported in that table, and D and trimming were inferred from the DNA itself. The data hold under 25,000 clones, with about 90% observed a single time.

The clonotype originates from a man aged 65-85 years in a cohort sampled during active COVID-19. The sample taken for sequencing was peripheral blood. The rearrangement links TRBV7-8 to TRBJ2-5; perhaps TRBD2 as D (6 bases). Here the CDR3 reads CASSLRGYQYQETQYF. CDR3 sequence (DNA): TGTGCCAGCAGCTTGCGGGGCTACCAGTACCAAGAGACCCAGTACTTC.